The subject of this entry is one T cell receptor beta chain. With 0 bases removed from V and 10 bases from J, the gap between germline ends came to 21 bases. CDR3 size: 17 residues. CDR1 and CDR2 (germline): MGHRA, YSYEKL. The data are from a study of blood T cell repertoires in COVID-19. Looking at the study overall: Specimens from acute and convalescent COVID-19 originated in the United States, Italy and Spain. From T cells, B-cell-depleted T cells, or PBMCs came the material, which was cDNA or gDNA.

Authors' analysis steps: Amplification of reference gene primers was used by the study to estimate nucleated cell counts. Method: immunoSEQ multiplex PCR; TCRdb's copy keeps in-frame clones and lacks some. V and J calls plus clone size are reproduced from that table; the DNA served to infer D and trimming. The table includes about 93,000 clones, under 90% detected once. The clonotype originates from a human donor with active COVID-19. The donor label of this sample is uncertain. The material sequenced was peripheral blood. The V gene is TRBV4-1, the J gene TRBJ1-4; D might be TRBD1 (5 bases). Here the CDR3 reads CASSQENTGRDRGKLFF. CDR3 nucleotides: TGCGCCAGCAGCCAAGAAAATACAGGACGCGACCGCGGAAAACTGTTTTTT.